This entry concerns a single T cell receptor beta chain. This sample was taken from a study of blood T cell repertoires in COVID-19. Looking at the study overall: From the United States, Italy and Spain came samples of acute and convalescent COVID-19.

How the authors handled the data: Amplification with reference gene primers provided the estimates of nucleated cell counts. Repertoires were generated with immunoSEQ multiplex PCR, while TCRdb's copy carries only in-frame clones and drops some. V, J and clone size are taken as reported in that table, and D and trimming were inferred from the DNA itself. The sample includes 180,000 or so clones, approximately 91% seen only once; the top ten take roughly 0.77%. The CDR3 covers 15 residues. Germline V gene data show CDR1 as MNHEY and CDR2 as SVGAGI. Trimming removed 2 bases from V and 3 bases from J, with 13 bases in between. Those enrolled, adults aged roughly 18 to 90 years, came from some 23 US areas. Cohort allocation depended upon clinical history that participants reported.

The V and J genes are TRBV6-5 and TRBJ1-2; the D is unclear. The receptor was isolated from a woman under 30 who had recovered from COVID-19. The sequenced sample was PBMCs or T cells enriched from blood (not recorded which). The DNA for the CDR3 is TGTGCCAGCAGTTACACGGTTATGGGCTACTATGGCTACACCTTC. Its protein is CASSYTVMGYYGYTF.